These 30 T cell receptor beta chains were all obtained from the same sample, sequenced in a study of cytomegalovirus exposure and HLA in healthy donors. Researchers ran the PCR with 60 Vbeta and 13 Jbeta primers. The repertoire was sequenced with immunoSEQ multiplex PCR; TCRdb's copy has only in-frame clones and lacks some. Seen here are more than 150,000 clones, approximately 84% observed once, and the top ten hold approximately 1.2%. The sample was PBMCs. These TCRs come from a man in his forties or fifties in good health and CMV-seropositive.

The CDR3 is CASSPVSNYGYTF. The CDR3 bases are TGTGCCAGCTCACCTGTCAGTAACTATGGCTACACCTTC. V gene TRBV18 combines with J gene TRBJ1-2; D gene uncertain. This CDR3 spans 13 amino acids. The germline V gene encodes CDR1 KGHSH and CDR2 LQKENI. V lost 3 bases to trimming and J lost 1 base, with 6 bases between them. Combining the CDR3 with reference TRBV18 and TRBJ1-2 gives the whole variable domain NAGVMQNPRHLVRRRGQEARLRCSPMKGHSHVYWYRQLPEEGLKFMVYLQKENIIDESGMPKERFSAEFPKEGPSILRIQQVVRGDSAAYFCASSPVSNYGYTFGSGTRLTVV.

The chain carries TRBV7-2 and TRBJ1-5; D perhaps matches TRBD1 (6 bases). The CDR3 loop spans 15 amino acids. Germline V lookup: CDR1 SGHTA, CDR2 FQGNSA. V shed 1 base and J shed 3 bases, with 10 bases lying between them. The DNA for the CDR3 is TGTGCCAGCAGCTTAGGTAGACAGGACAATCAGCCCCAGCATTTT. This gives the protein CASSLGRQDNQPQHF.

This clone occurred a few times. The gene calls are TRBV5-4 and TRBJ1-1, with 7 nucleotides matching TRBD1. The CDR3 is 15 residues long. Germline lookup yields CDR1 SGHNT and CDR2 YYREEE (reference sequence). The V gene end was trimmed by 3 bases and the J gene end by 2 bases; junction bases not matched to a gene: 7. The CDR3 protein is CASSWYRGGNTEAFF. The CDR3 bases are TGTGCCAGCAGCTGGTACAGGGGTGGAAACACTGAAGCTTTCTTT.

The V call is TRBV2, the J call TRBJ1-6; the match to TRBD1 covers 7 bases. The CDR3 spans 14 residues. CDR1 is SNHLY and CDR2 is FYNNEI in the germline V gene. Unmatched junction bases numbered 9, after V lost 6 bases and J lost 10 bases. CDR3: CASRGDSIWSPLHF. The CDR3 DNA reads as TGTGCCAGCAGGGGGGACAGCATATGGTCACCCCTCCACTTT.

The chain combines TRBV6-1 with TRBJ2-5; 7 bases agree with TRBD1. Trimming removed 5 bases from V and 1 base from J; junction bases left unmatched: 4. The CDR3 spans 14 residues. The V gene's germline CDR1 is MNHNS and CDR2 SASEGT. CDR3 DNA: TGTGCCAGCAGTTCCGCAGGGGGCCAAGAGACCCAGTACTTC. Translated, it gives CASSSAGGQETQYF.

The table lists this clone with a count of one. V gene TRBV5-1 combines with J gene TRBJ2-2; D is ambiguous. Trimming shortened V by 0 bases and J by 6 bases, and 9 bases separated the two germline ends. This CDR3 is 14 amino acids long. Germline V lookup: CDR1 SGHRS, CDR2 YFSETQ. The CDR3 spells CASSLGYRAGELFF. The CDR3 nucleotides read TGCGCCAGCAGCTTGGGGTATCGGGCCGGGGAGCTGTTTTTT.

The chain uses TRBV28 and TRBJ1-1; D is perhaps TRBD1 (5 bases). Trimming stripped 5 bases from V and 6 bases from J, with 13 bases between. Germline V gives CDR1 MDHEN, CDR2 SYDVKM. There are 13 residues in the CDR3. CDR3 sequence: CASSLGHDAEAFF. The CDR3 DNA sequence: TGTGCCAGCAGTCTAGGACACGACGCTGAAGCTTTCTTT.

The J gene is TRBJ2-3, the V gene TRBV9; 14 bases map to TRBD2. The germline V gene encodes CDR1 SGDLS and CDR2 YYNGEE. The V and J ends lost 3 bases and 0 bases, in that order; junction bases with no gene match: 6. This CDR3 spans 18 amino acids. CDR3 nucleotides: TGTGCCAGCAGCGCCGGGACTAGCGGGGGCCTTAGCACAGATACGCAGTATTTT. This sequence encodes CASSAGTSGGLSTDTQYF. Full variable domain (outside the CDR3, taken from reference TRBV9 and TRBJ2-3): DSGVTQTPKHLITATGQRVTLRCSPRSGDLSVYWYQQSLDQGLQFLIQYYNGEERAKGNILERFSAQQFPDLHSELNLSSLELGDSALYFCASSAGTSGGLSTDTQYFGPGTRLTVL.

The CDR3 region is CASSTGQGGDQPQHF. As DNA, the CDR3 is TGTGCCAGCTCAACAGGACAGGGAGGAGATCAGCCCCAGCATTTT. This rearrangement joins TRBV18 to TRBJ1-5, with 8 bases that match TRBD1. This CDR3 is 15 amino acids long. CDR1 KGHSH and CDR2 LQKENI come from the germline V gene. Trimming at V came to 5 bases and at J to 5 bases, leaving 8 bases not matched to a gene.

About this clone itself: A junction end diverges from the germline sequence, so it may reflect a read error. The chain combines TRBV2 with TRBJ2-5; 14 nucleotides align to TRBD2. Germline V gives CDR1 SNHLY, CDR2 FYNNEI. The CDR3 runs to 16 residues. Here the CDR3 reads CAGSGLAGGGAETQYF. The CDR3 DNA reads as TGTGCCGGCAGTGGACTAGCGGGGGGTGGGGCAGAGACCCAGTACTTC.

This rearrangement joins TRBV6-5 to TRBJ1-2; TRBD1 is a possible D gene (6 bases). This CDR3 spans 12 amino acids. V was shortened by 6 bases and J by 8 bases, with 13 bases between the two germline ends. CDR1 MNHEY and CDR2 SVGAGI come from the germline V gene. Here the CDR3 DNA reads TGTGCCAGCAGCCGCCAGGGGTTGGGCTACACCTTC. It specifies CASSRQGLGYTF.

This clone was detected only once. CDR3 sequence reads: CASSPNTGETQYF. CDR3 DNA: TGTGCCAGCTCACCGAACACCGGGGAGACCCAGTACTTC. The rearrangement joins TRBV18 to TRBJ2-5; D is ambiguous. Germline loops: CDR1 KGHSH, CDR2 LQKENI. The V gene lost 3 bases and the J gene lost 5 bases, with 10 bases spanning the gap. CDR3 size: 13 residues.

The chain recombines TRBV2 with TRBJ1-4; no reliable D call. The V gene's germline CDR1 is SNHLY and CDR2 FYNNEI. This CDR3 comprises 12 residues. The V and J ends lost 7 bases and 7 bases respectively, with 10 bases between them. CDR3 residues: CASKVEGEKLFF. DNA of the CDR3: TGTGCCAGCAAGGTGGAGGGTGAAAAACTGTTTTTT.

This chain links TRBV5-6 with TRBJ1-3, with 9 positions matching TRBD1. This CDR3 has 15 amino acids. In germline, CDR1 is SGHDT, CDR2 YYEEEE. The J segment lost 5 bases and the V segment lost 4 bases, leaving 7 bases of the junction unmatched. CDR3 loop: CASSLPGTGRNTIYF. Here the CDR3 DNA reads TGTGCCAGCAGCCTCCCTGGGACAGGGCGAAACACCATATATTTT. The full variable domain, with the rest looked up from reference TRBV5-6 and TRBJ1-3, is DAGVTQSPTHLIKTRGQQVTLRCSPKSGHDTVSWYQQALGQGPQFIFQYYEEEERQRGNFPDRFSGHQFPNYSSELNVNALLLGDSALYLCASSLPGTGRNTIYFGEGSWLTVV.

The CDR3 sequence: CAGTLAGGYEQYF. CDR3 in DNA: TGTGCCGGAACTTTAGCGGGAGGCTACGAGCAGTACTTC. The chain combines TRBV30 with TRBJ2-7; TRBD2 matches at 10 bases. The CDR3 length is 13 residues. Germline assignment: CDR1 GTSNPN and CDR2 SVGIG (reference sequence). J lost 3 bases, V lost 8 bases, and 7 bases had no gene match. Full variable domain (rest looked up from reference TRBV30 and TRBJ2-7): SQTIHQWPATLVQPVGSPLSLECTVEGTSNPNLYWYRQAAGRGLQLLFYSVGIGQISSEVPQNLSASRPQDRQFILSSKKLLLSDSGFYLCAGTLAGGYEQYFGPGTRLTVT.

The chain couples TRBV5-4 to TRBJ2-7, with D possibly matching TRBD2 (5 bases). The V gene's germline CDR1 is SGHNT and CDR2 YYREEE (reference sequence). CDR3 length: 15 residues. Between the trimmed V and J ends, which lost 4 bases and 0 bases, there was a span of 14 bases. CDR3 nucleotides: TGTGCCAGCAGCCCCCCGGGAACAACCTCCTACGAGCAGTACTTC. Its protein product is CASSPPGTTSYEQYF.

This clone showed up just once. This rearrangement joins TRBV7-2 to TRBJ1-5; the D is unclear. The CDR3 consists of 13 residues. The V gene's germline CDR1 is SGHTA and CDR2 FQGNSA. The V end lost 8 bases, the J end lost 2 bases, and 10 bases lay between the germline ends. The DNA for the CDR3 is TGTGCCAGCGACACACCGGGCAATCAGCCCCAGCATTTT. Encoded protein: CASDTPGNQPQHF.

This clone was seen ten or more times. V is TRBV7-8 and J is TRBJ2-7; D may be TRBD1 (5 bases). Trimming shortened V by 3 bases and J by 5 bases, and 17 bases separated the two germline ends. This CDR3 spans 15 amino acids. The germline V gene has CDR1 SGHVS and CDR2 FQNEAQ. The CDR3, as DNA: TGTGCCAGCAGCTTTTTTCAGGGCCCCAGCCACGAGCAGTACTTC. It specifies CASSFFQGPSHEQYF. Combining the CDR3 with reference TRBV7-8 and TRBJ2-7 gives the whole variable domain GAGVSQSPRYKVAKRGQDVALRCDPISGHVSLFWYQQALGQGPEFLTYFQNEAQLDKSGLPSDRFFAERPEGSVSTLKIQRTQQEDSAVYLCASSFFQGPSHEQYFGPGTRLTVT.

The V gene is TRBV7-3, the J gene TRBJ2-5, with 13 bases identical to TRBD2. CDR3 length equals 16 residues. Germline V gene sequence: CDR1 SGHTA, CDR2 FQGTGA. Trimming removed 5 bases from V and 5 bases from J; junction bases left unmatched: 8. The CDR3 coding sequence is TGTGCCAGCAGCGAAAGGACTAGCGGGGGTCAGGAGACCCAGTACTTC. This translates into CASSERTSGGQETQYF. The full variable domain, completed using reference TRBV7-3 and TRBJ2-5, is GAGVSQTPSNKVTEKGKYVELRCDPISGHTALYWYRQSLGQGPEFLIYFQGTGAADDSGLPNDRFFAVRPEGSVSTLKIQRTERGDSAVYLCASSERTSGGQETQYFGPGTRLLVL.

The genes are TRBV7-8 and TRBJ2-7; TRBD1 matches 8 bases. Losses at the gene ends were 3 bases for V and 2 bases for J; bases not matched to a gene: 6. Germline lookup yields CDR1 SGHVS and CDR2 FQNEAQ. There are 15 residues in the CDR3. CDR3 sequence reads: CASSFLGQGPYEQYF. In nucleotides, the CDR3 is TGTGCCAGCAGCTTTTTAGGACAGGGACCCTACGAGCAGTACTTC.

The chain combines TRBV5-1 with TRBJ2-1; TRBD1 is a possible D gene (6 bases). V dropped 7 bases and J dropped 4 bases, with 12 bases sitting between them. The CDR3 extends over 13 amino acids. Germline V gene lookup returns CDR1 SGHRS and CDR2 YFSETQ. The CDR3 DNA sequence: TGCGCCAGCCGGACAGAGACTTACAATGAGCAGTTCTTC. Protein product: CASRTETYNEQFF.

The table lists this clone with a few counts. The gene calls are TRBV11-1 and TRBJ2-3, with 9 bases matching TRBD1. Unmatched junction bases numbered 4, after V lost 3 bases and J lost 6 bases. This CDR3 has 14 residues. The germline CDR1 and CDR2 sequences are SGHAT and FQDESV (reference sequence). The CDR3 spells CASSFGTGKDTQYF. The CDR3 DNA follows: TGTGCCAGCAGCTTCGGGACAGGGAAGGATACGCAGTATTTT.

The chain carries TRBV29-1 and TRBJ1-2; 8 nucleotides agree with TRBD1. CDR3 length equals 13 residues. CDR1 and CDR2 (germline): SQVTM, ANQGSEA. V lost 5 bases, J lost 3 bases, and 5 bases stayed unmatched. This CDR3 reads CSVQDRVDYGYTF. The CDR3 region has the DNA TGCAGCGTTCAGGACAGGGTTGACTATGGCTACACCTTC.

The J gene is TRBJ1-2, the V gene TRBV11-2; D gene ambiguous. CDR3 size: 14 residues. V gave up 2 bases and J gave up 1 base, with 8 bases separating them. Per germline, CDR1 SGHAT and CDR2 FQNNGV. CDR3 amino acids: CASSLSRGNYGYTF. The CDR3 nucleotides read TGTGCCAGCAGCTTATCTCGGGGTAACTATGGCTACACCTTC.

This chain joins TRBV5-1 and TRBJ2-7; tentative D call: TRBD2 (7 bases). Germline V gene data show CDR1 as SGHRS and CDR2 as YFSETQ. The V end lost 1 base, the J end lost 7 bases, and 18 bases lay between the germline ends. The CDR3 runs 15 residues. For the CDR3, the DNA is TGCGCCAGCAGCTTGATAGGGGGGGGCCTAATAGAGCAGTACTTC. It translates to CASSLIGGGLIEQYF.

The rearrangement uses TRBV6-1 and TRBJ2-1; 7 bases agree with TRBD1. Germline-derived CDR1 and CDR2 are MNHNS and SASEGT. This CDR3 spans 13 amino acids. V gave up 5 bases and J gave up 10 bases; unmatched junction bases: 8. The CDR3 region has the DNA TGTGCCAGCAGTATTAAACAGGGGCACGAGCAGTTCTTC. Translation: CASSIKQGHEQFF.

J is TRBJ1-2 and V is TRBV30; 10 bases map to TRBD1. CDR3 length: 17 residues. Germline assignment: CDR1 GTSNPN and CDR2 SVGIG (reference sequence). V lost 4 bases and J lost 2; bases outside the gene matches: 13. CDR3 DNA: TGTGCCTGGATACCCTGGCCGACAGGGGGCGCAAACTATGGCTACACCTTC. Its protein product is CAWIPWPTGGANYGYTF.

The chain is built from TRBV27 and TRBJ1-1; a weak D match, TRBD1 (6 bases). The CDR3 has 15 residues. Trimming took 0 bases from V and 6 from J, leaving 14 bases between them. Per germline, CDR1 MNHEY and CDR2 SMNVEV (reference sequence). Here the CDR3 reads CASSLSWAGAAEAFF. DNA for the CDR3: TGTGCCAGCAGTTTATCGTGGGCAGGGGCCGCTGAAGCTTTCTTT.

This chain uses TRBV30 with TRBJ1-1, with TRBD1 matching 8 bases. The CDR3 contains 13 residues. The J segment lost 7 bases and the V segment lost 5 bases, leaving 9 bases of the junction unmatched. Germline loops: CDR1 GTSNPN, CDR2 SVGIG (reference sequence). The CDR3 loop reads CAWGWTGYGEAFF. The CDR3 nucleotides read TGTGCCTGGGGGTGGACAGGGTACGGTGAAGCTTTCTTT.

The V gene is TRBV28, the J gene TRBJ2-7; 7 positions match TRBD1. Germline loops: CDR1 MDHEN, CDR2 SYDVKM. V gave up 5 bases and J gave up 0 bases; unmatched junction bases: 13. The CDR3 is made up of 17 amino acids. CDR3 protein: CASSGRYRGLNSYEQYF. The CDR3 region has the DNA TGTGCCAGCAGTGGTCGATACAGGGGCCTAAACTCCTACGAGCAGTACTTC.